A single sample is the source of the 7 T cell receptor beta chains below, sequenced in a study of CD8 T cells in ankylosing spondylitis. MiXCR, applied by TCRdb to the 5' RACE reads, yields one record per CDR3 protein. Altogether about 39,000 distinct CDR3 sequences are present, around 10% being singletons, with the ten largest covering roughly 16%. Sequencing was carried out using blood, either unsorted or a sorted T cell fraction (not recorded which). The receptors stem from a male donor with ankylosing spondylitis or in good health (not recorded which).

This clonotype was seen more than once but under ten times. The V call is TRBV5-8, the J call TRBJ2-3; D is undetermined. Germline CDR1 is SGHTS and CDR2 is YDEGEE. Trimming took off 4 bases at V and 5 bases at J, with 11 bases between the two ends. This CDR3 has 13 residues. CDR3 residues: CASSPNYRDTQYF. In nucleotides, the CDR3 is TGTGCCAGCAGCCCCAATTACAGAGATACGCAGTATTTT.

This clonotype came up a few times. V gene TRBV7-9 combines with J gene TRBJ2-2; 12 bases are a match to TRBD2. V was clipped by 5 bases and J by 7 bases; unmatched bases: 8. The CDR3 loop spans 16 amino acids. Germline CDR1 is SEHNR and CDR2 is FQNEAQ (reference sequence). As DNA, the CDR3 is TGTGCCAGCAGCCGAAGGACTAGCGGGAATGGCGGGGAGCTGTTTTTT. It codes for CASSRRTSGNGGELFF.

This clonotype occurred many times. The CDR3 protein is CASSLEGLNNEQFF. As DNA, the CDR3 is TGTGCCAGCAGCTTAGAAGGTCTGAACAATGAGCAGTTCTTC. This chain links TRBV7-2 with TRBJ2-1; D gene unclear. The length of the CDR3 is 14 residues. CDR1 and CDR2 (germline): SGHTA, FQGNSA. V shed 1 base and J shed 5 bases, with 9 bases lying between them.

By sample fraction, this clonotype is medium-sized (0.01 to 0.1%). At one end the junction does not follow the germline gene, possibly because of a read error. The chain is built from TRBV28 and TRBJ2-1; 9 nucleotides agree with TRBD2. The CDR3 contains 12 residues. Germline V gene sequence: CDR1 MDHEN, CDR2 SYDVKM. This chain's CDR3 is CASSLWREGTQF. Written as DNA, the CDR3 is TGTGCCAGCAGTTTATGGCGGGAGGGAACCCAATTC.

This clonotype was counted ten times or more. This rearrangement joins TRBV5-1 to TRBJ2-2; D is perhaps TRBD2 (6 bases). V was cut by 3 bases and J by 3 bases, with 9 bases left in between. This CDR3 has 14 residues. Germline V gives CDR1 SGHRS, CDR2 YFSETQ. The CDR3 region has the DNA TGCGCCAGCAGCTCGGGACTCCACACCGGGGAGCTGTTTTTT. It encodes CASSSGLHTGELFF.

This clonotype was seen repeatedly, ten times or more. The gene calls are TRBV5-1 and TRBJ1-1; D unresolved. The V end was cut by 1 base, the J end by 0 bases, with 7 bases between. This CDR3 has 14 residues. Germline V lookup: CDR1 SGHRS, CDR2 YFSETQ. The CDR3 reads CASSLTRMNTEAFF. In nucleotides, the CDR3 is TGCGCCAGCAGCTTGACGAGGATGAACACTGAAGCTTTCTTT.

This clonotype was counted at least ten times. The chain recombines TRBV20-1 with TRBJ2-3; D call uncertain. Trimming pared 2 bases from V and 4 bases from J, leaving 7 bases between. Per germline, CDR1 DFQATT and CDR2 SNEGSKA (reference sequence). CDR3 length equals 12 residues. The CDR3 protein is CSARKVADTQYF. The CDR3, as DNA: TGCAGTGCTAGAAAGGTGGCAGATACGCAGTATTTT.